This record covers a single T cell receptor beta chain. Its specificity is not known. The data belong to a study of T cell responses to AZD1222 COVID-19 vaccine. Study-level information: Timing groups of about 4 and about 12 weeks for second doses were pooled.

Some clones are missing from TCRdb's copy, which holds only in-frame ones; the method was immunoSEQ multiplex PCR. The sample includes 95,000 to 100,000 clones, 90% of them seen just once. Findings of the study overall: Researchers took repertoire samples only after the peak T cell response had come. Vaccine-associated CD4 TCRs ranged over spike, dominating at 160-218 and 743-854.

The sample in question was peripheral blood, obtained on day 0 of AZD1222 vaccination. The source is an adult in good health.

DNA of the CDR3: TGTGCCAGCAGCTTAGTCAGCTACGAGCAGTACTTC. Amino acids: CASSLVSYEQYF. This sequence joins TRBV7-9 and TRBJ2-7; D is unclear. This CDR3 is built from 12 residues. The ends were cut back, 1 base at V and 3 bases at J, with 4 bases in the middle. CDR1 is SEHNR and CDR2 is FQNEAQ in the germline V gene (reference sequence).